The 24 T cell receptor beta chains below were found in one sample sequenced in a study of identical twins. TCRdb re-called the 5' RACE reads through MiXCR, storing one row per CDR3 protein. This table has hundreds of thousands of distinct CDR3 sequences, approximately 25% appearing once. In addition, the sample was reused for a study of T cells expressing NK-cell markers.

The sample was CD4+ T cells sorted from blood. The receptors stem from a woman between 18 and 29 years old in good health.

The table lists this clonotype with a few counts. The chain joins TRBV10-1 to TRBJ2-3; a weak D match, TRBD2 (5 bases). The germline CDR1 and CDR2 sequences are WNHNN and SYGVQD (reference sequence). V dropped 0 bases and J dropped 2 bases, with 9 bases sitting between them. The CDR3 has 15 amino acids. The CDR3, as DNA: TGCGCCAGCAGTGAGTCCGACGGACTCACAGATACGCAGTATTTT. Encoded protein: CASSESDGLTDTQYF.

This clonotype has a handful of counts. The chain links TRBV12-3 or TRBV12-4 to TRBJ2-7; a weak D match, TRBD2 (6 bases). The V end was cut by 6 bases, the J end by 7 bases, with 16 bases between. This CDR3 region has 13 residues. CDR3: CASSSKRLGEQYF. CDR3 bases: TGTGCCAGCAGCTCCAAACGACTAGGGGAGCAGTACTTC.

The gene calls are TRBV20-1 and TRBJ1-2; D remains unclear. V was shortened by 0 bases and J by 2 bases, with 7 bases between the two germline ends. The CDR3 covers 13 residues. Germline V gives CDR1 DFQATT, CDR2 SNEGSKA (reference sequence). The CDR3 nucleotides read TGCAGTGCTAGAGATGCGACCAACTATGGCTACACCTTC. Protein sequence: CSARDATNYGYTF.

This clonotype was seen more than once but under ten times. The V and J genes are TRBV12-3 or TRBV12-4 and TRBJ1-2, with a possible D match to TRBD1 (6 bases). Trimming took 8 bases from V and 8 from J, leaving 21 bases between them. This CDR3 comprises 14 residues. CDR3 nucleotide sequence: TGTGCCAGCCGAAGGGGGACTATACCCTACGGCTACACCTTC. The encoded protein is CASRRGTIPYGYTF.

The V call is TRBV24-1, the J call TRBJ2-7; 9 bases align to TRBD1. The CDR3 length is 15 residues. In germline, CDR1 is KGHDR, CDR2 SFDVKD. J gave up 3 bases and V 7 bases, and 9 bases lay outside the gene matches. CDR3 loop: CATSPGGTGSYEQYF. Here the CDR3 DNA reads TGTGCCACCAGCCCCGGGGGGACAGGGAGCTACGAGCAGTACTTC.

The table lists this clonotype with a few counts. The chain links TRBV7-8 to TRBJ2-7, with D possibly TRBD1 on 6 matching bases. Germline V gene lookup returns CDR1 SGHVS and CDR2 FQNEAQ. The V end was cut by 6 bases, the J end by 5 bases, with 20 bases between. The CDR3 consists of 15 residues. CDR3 sequence: CASRPDSGQIHEQYF. Here the CDR3 DNA reads TGTGCCAGCAGACCCGATTCCGGACAGATCCACGAGCAGTACTTC. The full variable domain, its missing parts supplied by reference TRBV7-8 and TRBJ2-7, is GAGVSQSPRYKVAKRGQDVALRCDPISGHVSLFWYQQALGQGPEFLTYFQNEAQLDKSGLPSDRFFAERPEGSVSTLKIQRTQQEDSAVYLCASRPDSGQIHEQYFGPGTRLTVT.

The V gene is TRBV7-8, the J gene TRBJ2-7; D is undetermined. The CDR3 is made up of 12 amino acids. The germline V and J ends were trimmed by 5 bases and 4 bases, with 9 bases remaining between them. CDR1 is SGHVS and CDR2 is FQNEAQ in the germline V gene. The CDR3 nucleotides read TGTGCCAGCAGCACCCACAGATACGAGCAGTACTTC. Protein sequence: CASSTHRYEQYF.

The chain carries TRBV9 and TRBJ1-5; D is uncertain. Looked up from germline, CDR1 is SGDLS and CDR2 is YYNGEE. The CDR3 spans 13 residues. Trimming removed 1 base from V and 10 bases from J, with 12 bases in between. CDR3 residues: CASSVKSNAPQHF. DNA for the CDR3: TGTGCCAGCAGCGTAAAATCTAACGCACCCCAGCATTTT.

This chain uses TRBV20-1 with TRBJ2-2; TRBD1 matches 8 bases. The CDR3 extends over 14 amino acids. V shed 6 bases and J 1 base; nucleotides not matched to a gene: 4. CDR1 is DFQATT and CDR2 is SNEGSKA in the germline V gene (reference sequence). In nucleotides, the CDR3 is TGCAGTGCCAAAGGACAGGGGAACACCGGGGAGCTGTTTTTT. Translated: CSAKGQGNTGELFF.

V usage is TRBV5-1 and J usage is TRBJ2-1; TRBD1 is a possible D gene (6 bases). The CDR3 has 14 residues. The V end was cut by 4 bases, the J end by 7 bases, with 15 bases between. Germline CDR1 is SGHRS and CDR2 is YFSETQ. DNA of the CDR3: TGCGCCAGCAGCCCCCAGGGGCGAGGGAATGAGCAGTTCTTC. It encodes CASSPQGRGNEQFF. Full variable domain (rest looked up from reference TRBV5-1 and TRBJ2-1): KAGVTQTPRYLIKTRGQQVTLSCSPISGHRSVSWYQQTPGQGLQFLFEYFSETQRNKGNFPGRFSGRQFSNSRSEMNVSTLELGDSALYLCASSPQGRGNEQFFGPGTRLTVL.

V usage is TRBV5-1 and J usage is TRBJ2-5; D perhaps matches TRBD2 (6 bases). V was shortened by 0 bases and J by 5 bases, with 20 bases between the two germline ends. In germline, CDR1 is SGHRS, CDR2 YFSETQ. This CDR3 contains 17 residues. Here the CDR3 reads CASSLDLPGVRSETQYF. The CDR3 DNA reads as TGCGCCAGCAGCTTGGACCTGCCGGGAGTTCGGTCGGAGACCCAGTACTTC.

J is TRBJ2-5 and V is TRBV15; TRBD2 agrees at 10 bases. Per germline, CDR1 LNHNV and CDR2 YYDKDF (reference sequence). CDR3 length equals 16 residues. The V segment lost 8 bases and the J segment 1 base; nucleotides outside the gene matches: 10. DNA for the CDR3: TGTGCCACCTCTAGCGGGAGAGGTCTAGGCCAAGAGACCCAGTACTTC. Translation: CATSSGRGLGQETQYF. The full variable domain, with the rest looked up from reference TRBV15 and TRBJ2-5, is DAMVIQNPRYQVTQFGKPVTLSCSQTLNHNVMYWYQQKSSQAPKLLFHYYDKDFNNEADTPDNFQSRRPNTSFCFLDIRSPGLGDTAMYLCATSSGRGLGQETQYFGPGTRLLVL.

The genes are TRBV14 and TRBJ2-5, with TRBD1 as a possible D gene (6 bases). V lost 4 bases and J 5 bases, leaving 17 bases between the germline ends. Germline CDR1 and CDR2: SGHDN and FVKESK. The CDR3 has 15 amino acids. The CDR3 DNA is TGTGCCAGCAGCCCGGGGACATTTGAAGGGGAGACCCAGTACTTC. Translation gives CASSPGTFEGETQYF.

This clonotype was seen ten or more times. This sequence joins TRBV7-9 and TRBJ1-6, with TRBD1 as a possible D gene (5 bases). This CDR3 is 15 amino acids long. Germline V CDR1 and CDR2: SEHNR, FQNEAQ (reference sequence). Trimming cost V 2 bases and J 5 bases, with 10 bases left between them. This chain's CDR3 is CASSLSAGDNSPLHF. CDR3 nucleotides: TGTGCCAGCAGCTTATCAGCGGGGGATAATTCACCCCTCCACTTT.

A few counts support this clonotype. The rearrangement links TRBV20-1 to TRBJ1-2, with TRBD1 as a possible D gene (5 bases). Germline assignment: CDR1 DFQATT and CDR2 SNEGSKA (reference sequence). The CDR3 contains 13 residues. The V end lost 3 bases, the J end lost 2 bases, and 10 bases lay between the germline ends. In nucleotides, the CDR3 is TGCAGTGCTAGCCCGGGACTGAACTATGGCTACACCTTC. Its protein product is CSASPGLNYGYTF.

This clonotype has a handful of counts. The V call is TRBV6-6, the J call TRBJ2-5; weak D call: TRBD2 (6 bases). V lost 7 bases, J lost 3 bases, and 12 bases lay in between. The length of the CDR3 is 13 residues. Germline CDR1 is MNHNY and CDR2 is SVGAGI (reference sequence). CDR3 residues: CASTPGGEETQYF. Written as DNA, the CDR3 is TGTGCCAGCACCCCTGGCGGGGAAGAGACCCAGTACTTC.

V and J are TRBV20-1 and TRBJ2-1; the D is unclear. There are 12 residues in the CDR3. Deletions cut 3 bases from V and 12 bases from J, with 15 bases between. CDR1 and CDR2 (germline): DFQATT, SNEGSKA (reference sequence). The CDR3 sequence: CSASSPRVRQFF. The CDR3 nucleotides read TGCAGTGCTAGTTCTCCCCGGGTCCGGCAGTTCTTC.

The chain combines TRBV7-2 with TRBJ2-5, with 8 bases matching TRBD2. In germline, CDR1 is SGHTA, CDR2 FQGNSA. Trimming cost V 3 bases and J 0 bases; bases outside gene matches: 3. CDR3 size: 15 residues. The CDR3 DNA is TGTGCCAGCAGCTTCAACGGGGGGGACCAAGAGACCCAGTACTTC. Amino acids: CASSFNGGDQETQYF.

V and J are TRBV5-5 and TRBJ2-7, with D possibly TRBD1 on 5 matching bases. Germline assignment: CDR1 SGHKS and CDR2 YYEKEE (reference sequence). This CDR3 is 14 amino acids long. V was cut by 0 bases and J by 4 bases, with 11 bases left in between. The CDR3 DNA follows: TGTGCCAGCAGCTTGGGCCGACAGATGTACGAGCAGTACTTC. Encoded protein: CASSLGRQMYEQYF.

The chain links TRBV12-3 or TRBV12-4 to TRBJ2-5; 9 nucleotides align to TRBD1. This CDR3 spans 13 amino acids. The V gene end was trimmed by 3 bases and the J gene end by 5 bases; junction bases not matched to a gene: 1. The CDR3 region has the DNA TGTGCCAGCAGTTTTGGACAGGGGGAGACCCAGTACTTC. Protein sequence: CASSFGQGETQYF.

Many counts were recorded for this clonotype. One end of the junction fails to match germline, which may point to a read error. The chain joins TRBV5-1 to TRBJ2-7, with 9 bases matching TRBD1. This CDR3 is 14 amino acids long. The germline CDR1 and CDR2 sequences are SGHRS and YFSETQ. CDR3 sequence: CASSFGTGTYEQYF. In DNA, the CDR3 is TGTGCCAGCAGCTTTGGGACAGGGACCTACGAGCAGTACTTC.

The chain links TRBV5-1 to TRBJ2-6; D unclear. V was cut by 4 bases and J by 0 bases, with 8 bases left in between. Germline values: CDR1 SGHRS, CDR2 YFSETQ. This CDR3 region has 15 residues. CDR3 protein: CASSPLDSGANVLTF. DNA for the CDR3: TGCGCCAGCAGCCCTCTGGACTCTGGGGCCAACGTCCTGACTTTC.

The chain employs TRBV5-5 and TRBJ1-1; the D is unclear. CDR1 is SGHKS and CDR2 is YYEKEE in the germline V gene (reference sequence). This CDR3 is built from 16 residues. Trimming took off 1 base at V and 0 bases at J, with 13 bases between the two ends. The CDR3 region is CASSLRPPVVNTEAFF. CDR3 DNA sequence: TGTGCCAGCAGCTTGCGCCCTCCGGTCGTGAACACTGAAGCTTTCTTT.

The chain employs TRBV15 and TRBJ1-2, with no clear D. Germline loops: CDR1 LNHNV, CDR2 YYDKDF (reference sequence). With 0 bases removed from V and 1 base from J, the gap between germline ends came to 6 bases. The CDR3 loop spans 14 amino acids. CDR3 nucleotides: TGTGCCACCAGCAGAGAGGCCGGTAACTATGGCTACACCTTC. Its translation: CATSREAGNYGYTF.